The source of this T cell receptor beta chain is a study of OX40 agonist ivuxolimab in advanced cancers. Background on the study: Dose-escalation subjects each had hepatocellular carcinoma, melanoma, renal cell or head and neck cancer. Those enrolled were approximately 78% male, with a mean age of roughly 60 years and ages from about 20 to 85.

Concerning this clone itself: The antigen is undetermined.

TCRdb keeps only in-frame clones here, not all; method: immunoSEQ multiplex PCR. Among some 11,000 clones listed, roughly 86% were seen once. Trimming took 4 bases from V and 2 from J, leaving 12 bases between them. This CDR3 comprises 14 residues. Germline V gene data show CDR1 as MGHRA and CDR2 as YSYEKL. The study, taken as a whole, reports: More expanded clones were found, on average, in CD8+ than in CD4+ T cells.

This sample comprised CD4+ or CD8+ T cells sorted from blood, obtained in a trial of the OX40 agonist ivuxolimab. The V gene is TRBV4-1, the J gene TRBJ2-7, with D perhaps TRBD1 or TRBD2 (5 bases each). This receptor was identified in an adult with an advanced solid tumor such as melanoma, head and neck, liver or kidney cancer. The CDR3 DNA follows: TGCGCCAGCAGCCCACGGGACGGGCCCTACGAGCAGTACTTC. This translates into CASSPRDGPYEQYF.